Listed below are T cell receptor beta chains from one sample, sequenced in a study of response to subunit inactivated influenza vaccine. MiXCR, run by TCRdb on the RT-PCR reads, gives a single entry per CDR3 protein. The table shows fewer than 250,000 distinct CDR3 sequences, with under 15% occurring only once. The sample consisted of CD8+ T cells sorted from PBMCs, taken 4 to 6 days after vaccination. The source is a middle-aged man who received an inactivated influenza vaccine. CDR3s include the opening cysteine and the closing phenylalanine or tryptophan.

TRBV6-2/TRBV6-3 CASSYSTGDTEAFF
TRBV6-5 CASSYGDSGDTDTQYF
TRBV11-1 CAGGQYNEQFF
TRBV13 CASSLAGRVSTDTQYF
TRBV4-3 CASSPGQGEVYGYTF
TRBV4-2 CASSQDRGRVYEQYF
TRBV7-6 CASSSGLATQETQYF
TRBV27 CASSLSIVETQYF
TRBV6-1 CASTGRGAGTDTQYF
TRBV15 CATSPETGGGNNEQFF
TRBV4-1 CASSLRSGGTYEQYF
TRBV12-3/TRBV12-4 CASRTDANEQFF
TRBV12-3/TRBV12-4 CASSLGLVFYEQYF
TRBV6-2/TRBV6-3 CASQEAGGSYEQYF
TRBV4-3 CASSPTLGLTDTQYF
TRBV28 CASTRGLGSQETQYF